A single sample gave rise to the 25 T cell receptor beta chains below, sequenced in a study of T cells after yellow fever vaccination. TCRdb reanalysed the 5' RACE reads using MiXCR and keeps one entry per CDR3 protein. This table holds 250,000 to 350,000 distinct CDR3 sequences, about 6.6% found once. This sample comprised PBMCs, obtained roughly 46 days after the first yellow fever vaccination. The receptor source for this set is a man younger than 35 who received the YFV17D yellow fever vaccine.

There are a few counts of this clonotype. The chain couples TRBV11-1 to TRBJ2-3, with TRBD2 matching 13 bases. Germline V gives CDR1 SGHAT, CDR2 FQDESV (reference sequence). The trim removed 2 bases at V and 5 bases at J, leaving 10 bases unmatched. The CDR3 is 18 residues long. CDR3 in amino acids: CASSLPPGLAGKGDTQYF. Here the CDR3 DNA reads TGTGCCAGCAGCTTACCTCCGGGACTAGCGGGGAAGGGAGATACGCAGTATTTT.

CDR3 bases: TGTGCCAGCTCACTAGGACAGGGGATGAGCTCCTACGAGCAGTACGTC. Protein sequence: CASSLGQGMSSYEQYV. This chain joins TRBV18 and TRBJ2-7; 9 bases agree with TRBD1. The CDR3 spans 16 residues. V was clipped by 4 bases and J by 0 bases; unmatched bases: 7. From germline, CDR1 is KGHSH and CDR2 LQKENI.

The CDR3 loop is CASSPRGTSFSGEQFF. DNA for the CDR3: TGTGCCAGCAGCCCCCGGGGGACTAGCTTCAGTGGTGAGCAGTTCTTC. V gene TRBV11-1 combines with J gene TRBJ2-1, with 9 bases identical to TRBD2. CDR1 is SGHAT, CDR2 FQDESV, per germline (reference sequence). Trimming took 5 bases from V and 9 from J; bases not matched to a gene: 14. The CDR3 is 16 residues long.

The chain combines TRBV6-5 with TRBJ1-1; tentatively, D is TRBD1 (6 bases). The V and J ends lost 5 bases and 4 bases respectively, with 8 bases between them. Germline lookup yields CDR1 MNHEY and CDR2 SVGAGI. The CDR3 spans 12 residues. In nucleotides, the CDR3 is TGTGCCAGCAGTAAACAGGGCACTGAAGCTTTCTTT. Translation gives CASSKQGTEAFF.

The sample holds a few counts of this clonotype. This rearrangement joins TRBV4-1 to TRBJ2-1, with D possibly being TRBD1 (6 bases). This CDR3 spans 13 amino acids. CDR1 MGHRA and CDR2 YSYEKL come from the germline V gene. V lost 6 bases and J lost 8, with 14 bases in between. This CDR3 is CASRRTGSHEQFF. As DNA, the CDR3 is TGCGCCAGCAGACGAACAGGGAGTCATGAGCAGTTCTTC.

The chain couples TRBV7-2 to TRBJ1-1; maybe TRBD1 (6 bases). Germline V gene data show CDR1 as SGHTA and CDR2 as FQGNSA. V gave up 4 bases and J gave up 4 bases, with 13 bases separating them. The CDR3 has 14 amino acids. The CDR3 region is CASSSRGFGTEAFF. DNA for the CDR3: TGTGCCAGCAGCTCCAGGGGATTCGGCACTGAAGCTTTCTTT.

This clonotype was seen more than once but under ten times. The V and J genes are TRBV19 and TRBJ1-1, with D possibly being TRBD1 (6 bases). Germline V lookup: CDR1 LNHDA, CDR2 SQIVND (reference sequence). V gave up 7 bases and J gave up 5 bases, with 17 bases separating them. This CDR3 spans 14 amino acids. The CDR3 DNA follows: TGTGCCAGTAAAGTCGGCAGGGGAAGTACTGAAGCTTTCTTT. Amino acid sequence: CASKVGRGSTEAFF.

The chain carries TRBV4-1 and TRBJ2-5, with TRBD1 as a possible D gene (5 bases). Trimming removed 3 bases at V and 4 bases at J, with 9 bases between. The CDR3 totals 13 residues. Germline V lookup: CDR1 MGHRA, CDR2 YSYEKL. CDR3 sequence (DNA): TGCGCCAGCAGCCATGCAGGGCCAGAGACCCAGTACTTC. Translating gives CASSHAGPETQYF.

This clonotype was recorded a few times. The rearrangement uses TRBV6-2 or TRBV6-3 and TRBJ1-4; unclear D gene. There are 14 residues in the CDR3. V lost 6 bases and J lost 7, with 15 bases in between. Per germline, CDR1 MNHEY and CDR2 SVGEGT. CDR3 residues: CASSLQLGVEKLFF. The CDR3 DNA reads as TGTGCCAGCAGCCTCCAACTCGGTGTTGAAAAACTGTTTTTT.

The sample holds a few counts of this clonotype. The chain joins TRBV5-4 to TRBJ2-7; 12 nucleotides align to TRBD2. V trimming: 2 bases; J trimming: 0 bases; junction bases outside the gene matches: 6. Per the germline V gene, CDR1 is SGHNT and CDR2 is YYREEE (reference sequence). The CDR3 consists of 17 residues. The CDR3 is CASSFPSGGVLSYEQYF. CDR3 in DNA: TGTGCCAGCAGCTTCCCTAGCGGGGGGGTCCTCTCCTACGAGCAGTACTTC.

This clonotype occurred a few times. The chain joins TRBV7-9 to TRBJ2-5; 8 nucleotides agree with TRBD2. V lost 7 bases and J lost 5; bases outside the gene matches: 0. The V gene's germline CDR1 is SEHNR and CDR2 FQNEAQ (reference sequence). This CDR3 contains 11 residues. The CDR3 DNA is TGTGCCAGCACTAGCGGGGAGACCCAGTACTTC. It codes for CASTSGETQYF.

This chain links TRBV28 with TRBJ2-7; TRBD2 matches at 12 bases. CDR1 and CDR2 from the germline V gene are MDHEN and SYDVKM. The CDR3 is 15 residues long. Unmatched junction bases numbered 6, after V lost 2 bases and J lost 7 bases. In DNA form, the CDR3 reads TGTGCCAGCAGTTTACTAGCGGGGGGGTCGGGTGAGCAGTACGTC. It is translated as CASSLLAGGSGEQYV.

In its sample, this clonotype was seen many times. The chain recombines TRBV7-9 with TRBJ1-1; D gene uncertain. The V end lost 7 bases, the J end lost 7 bases, and 13 bases lay between the germline ends. This CDR3 comprises 12 residues. Germline CDR1 reads SEHNR; CDR2 reads FQNEAQ (reference sequence). CDR3 loop: CASTIGRVEAFF. The CDR3 DNA reads TGTGCCAGCACCATAGGGAGGGTTGAAGCTTTCTTT.

The rearrangement uses TRBV12-3 or TRBV12-4 and TRBJ1-2; D is perhaps TRBD1 (5 bases). V was shortened by 6 bases and J by 8 bases, with 22 bases between the two germline ends. The CDR3 totals 15 residues. The CDR3 DNA is TGTGCCAGCAGCCGCGACAGAATTCGGGGGATCGGCTACACCTTC. Translation gives CASSRDRIRGIGYTF.

The table lists this clonotype with a few counts. The CDR3 region has the DNA TGTGCCAGCAGCTTAGACCCGGGACAGGGTCCAGATACGCAGTATTTT. Its protein product is CASSLDPGQGPDTQYF. The chain joins TRBV7-9 to TRBJ2-3, with 9 bases aligning to TRBD1. The germline V gene encodes CDR1 SEHNR and CDR2 FQNEAQ (reference sequence). V was pared by 1 base and J by 4 bases, with 6 bases of the junction left unmatched. The CDR3 consists of 16 residues.

The CDR3 DNA reads TGTGCCAGCAGCCCCGGGGGGAGGGGGAACACCGGGGAGCTGTTTTTT. It translates to CASSPGGRGNTGELFF. The chain joins TRBV5-4 to TRBJ2-2, with 7 bases aligning to TRBD2. CDR1 and CDR2 (germline): SGHNT, YYREEE (reference sequence). The CDR3 length is 16 residues. Trimming removed 4 bases from V and 1 base from J; junction bases left unmatched: 7.

The chain is built from TRBV12-3 or TRBV12-4 and TRBJ1-1, with 7 bases lining up with TRBD1. V shed 7 bases, J shed 5 bases, and the junction held 13 bases outside the gene matches. The CDR3 is made up of 15 amino acids. CDR3 DNA: TGTGCCAGCACCCATAGAGACAGGGAGGTGACTGAAGCTTTCTTT. Its translation: CASTHRDREVTEAFF.

The chain is built from TRBV6-5 and TRBJ2-7; 10 bases match TRBD1. Germline V gives CDR1 MNHEY, CDR2 SVGAGI. The V and J ends lost 6 bases and 7 bases, in that order; junction bases with no gene match: 15. The CDR3 extends over 16 amino acids. CDR3 region: CASRPAPTGGTREQYF. CDR3 DNA: TGTGCCAGCAGACCTGCTCCGACAGGGGGCACGAGAGAGCAGTACTTC.

This clonotype was detected only a few times. The chain joins TRBV4-1 to TRBJ2-1, with D possibly being TRBD1 or TRBD2 (5 bases each). The V end lost 4 bases, the J end lost 3 bases, and 16 bases lay between the germline ends. In germline, CDR1 is MGHRA, CDR2 YSYEKL. The length of the CDR3 is 16 residues. The CDR3 DNA follows: TGCGCCAGCAGCCTCCGAGGGACGGGGATCTACAATGAGCAGTTCTTC. Translating it yields CASSLRGTGIYNEQFF.

This rearrangement joins TRBV10-1 to TRBJ2-1; D unresolved. V was pared by 7 bases and J by 5 bases, with 12 bases between. The CDR3 runs 13 residues. The germline CDR1 and CDR2 sequences are WNHNN and SYGVQD (reference sequence). CDR3 sequence reads: CASTDGPDNEQFF. The CDR3 nucleotides are TGCGCCAGCACCGACGGGCCAGACAATGAGCAGTTCTTC.

This clonotype was seen only a few times. This chain links TRBV19 with TRBJ2-6; no definite D call. The V and J ends lost 6 bases and 3 bases respectively, with 12 bases between them. This CDR3 spans 15 amino acids. CDR1 is LNHDA and CDR2 is SQIVND in the germline V gene (reference sequence). In nucleotides, the CDR3 is TGTGCCAGTAGCGCTCCGGGCCTTGGGGCCAACGTCCTGACTTTC. Amino acids: CASSAPGLGANVLTF.

The gene calls are TRBV12-3 or TRBV12-4 and TRBJ2-3; unclear D gene. The CDR3 extends over 17 amino acids. Trimming took 3 bases from V and 0 from J, leaving 16 bases between them. The CDR3 DNA follows: TGTGCCAGCAGTTTTAGTTTGACGCCGACTAGCACAGATACGCAGTATTTT. Its protein is CASSFSLTPTSTDTQYF.

This clonotype was detected only a few times. The rearrangement uses TRBV5-6 and TRBJ2-7, with 9 bases identical to TRBD1. V was clipped by 1 base and J by 6 bases; unmatched bases: 11. CDR1 is SGHDT, CDR2 YYEEEE, per germline. This CDR3 is 16 amino acids long. CDR3 residues: CASSLYRNRGRSEQYV. CDR3 DNA: TGTGCCAGCAGCTTGTACCGCAACAGGGGGCGAAGCGAGCAGTACGTC.

The sample holds a few counts of this clonotype. The chain couples TRBV12-3 or TRBV12-4 to TRBJ1-1, with a weak D call TRBD1 (6 bases). The CDR3 has 13 amino acids. V gave up 8 bases and J gave up 6 bases, with 16 bases separating them. The CDR3 region is CASAWGGQAEAFF. As DNA, the CDR3 is TGTGCCAGCGCCTGGGGGGGGCAAGCTGAAGCTTTCTTT.

The gene calls are TRBV30 and TRBJ1-1; D is unresolved. Germline V gene sequence: CDR1 GTSNPN, CDR2 SVGIG (reference sequence). The CDR3 runs 13 residues. V was cut by 0 bases and J by 2 bases, with 7 bases left in between. This chain's CDR3 is CAWSVWGNTEAFF. The CDR3 DNA follows: TGTGCCTGGAGTGTATGGGGAAACACTGAAGCTTTCTTT.